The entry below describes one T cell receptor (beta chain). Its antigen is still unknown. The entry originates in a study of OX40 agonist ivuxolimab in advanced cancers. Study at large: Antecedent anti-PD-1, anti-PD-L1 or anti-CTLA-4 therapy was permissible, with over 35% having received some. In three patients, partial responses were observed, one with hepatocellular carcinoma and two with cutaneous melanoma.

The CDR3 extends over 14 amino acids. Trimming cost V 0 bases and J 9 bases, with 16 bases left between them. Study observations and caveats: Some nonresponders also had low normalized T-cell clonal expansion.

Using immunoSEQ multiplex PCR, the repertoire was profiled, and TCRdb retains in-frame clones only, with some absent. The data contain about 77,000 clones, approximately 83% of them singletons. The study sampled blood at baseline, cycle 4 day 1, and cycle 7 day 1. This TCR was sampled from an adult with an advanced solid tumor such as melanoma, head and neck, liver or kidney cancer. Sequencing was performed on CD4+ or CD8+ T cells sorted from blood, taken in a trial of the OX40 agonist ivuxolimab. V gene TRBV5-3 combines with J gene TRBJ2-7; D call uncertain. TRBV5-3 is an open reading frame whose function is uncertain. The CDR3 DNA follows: TGTGCCAGAAGCTTGGGTAGGTTGATCGGTTTGCAGTACTTC. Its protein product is CARSLGRLIGLQYF.